Sequencing of this T cell receptor beta chain was carried out in a study of blood T cell repertoires in COVID-19. The protocol was immunoSEQ multiplex PCR, while the TCRdb copy is restricted to in-frame clones and leaves out a portion. Of 200,000 to 250,000 clones listed, more than 85% were seen once; the top ten hold roughly 3.7%. V lost 5 bases to trimming and J lost 2 bases, with 13 bases between them. From germline, CDR1 is LNHDA and CDR2 SQIVND (reference sequence). The CDR3 runs 15 residues. This TCR derives from a young woman who had recovered from COVID-19. The chain combines TRBV19 with TRBJ2-1, with D possibly being TRBD2 (5 bases). Sequenced input: PBMCs or T cells enriched from blood (not recorded which). The CDR3 sequence: CASSRSGSTYNEQFF. CDR3 in DNA: TGTGCCAGTAGTCGGTCGGGATCTACCTACAATGAGCAGTTCTTC.